This T cell receptor (beta chain) was observed in a study of blood T cell repertoires in COVID-19. Study background: The United States, Italy and Spain supplied acute and convalescent COVID-19 samples. Sources were T cells, B-cell-depleted T cells, or PBMCs; the material itself was cDNA or gDNA.

Authors' methods: Amplification with reference gene primers provided the estimates of nucleated cell counts. TCRdb's table, derived via immunoSEQ multiplex PCR, lists solely in-frame clones and lacks some. From that table come the V and J calls and clone size; the DNA was used to work out D and trimming. This table holds around 260,000 clones, around 87% found once. The CDR3 has 13 amino acids. Germline V gene lookup returns CDR1 LGHDT and CDR2 YNNKEL (reference sequence). Trimming removed 5 bases at V and 5 bases at J, with 9 bases between. The genes are TRBV3-1 (or the pseudogene TRBV3-2) and TRBJ2-2; D is unclear. This TCR was sampled from a woman in her 50s with acute or convalescent COVID-19. Material: peripheral blood. CDR3 sequence reads: CASSVRGTGELFF. CDR3 DNA sequence: TGTGCCAGCAGCGTAAGAGGTACCGGGGAGCTGTTTTTT.